What follows describes a single TCR beta chain. The data were taken from a study of preoperative IRX-2 immunotherapy in early breast cancer. Sample treatment: preoperative locoregional IRX-2 cytokine immunotherapy. Samples came from a phase Ib trial of preoperative locoregional IRX-2 cytokine immunotherapy. Only in-frame clones appear in the TCRdb table, and some are missing; sequencing was by immunoSEQ multiplex PCR. Counted here are about 98,000 clones, approximately 90% occurring once; the ten biggest clones make up over 2%. The receptor's source is a human donor with breast cancer. The specimen comprised tumor tissue, sampled after IRX-2 immunotherapy.

CDR3 sequence reads: CASSSSGTGHLGEKLFF. CDR3 sequence (DNA): TGTGCCAGCAGTTCCTCCGGGACAGGCCATTTAGGTGAAAAACTGTTTTTT. The chain is built from TRBV28 and TRBJ1-4; 8 bases map to TRBD1. V was clipped by 4 bases and J by 7 bases; unmatched bases: 14. CDR1 and CDR2 from the germline V gene are MDHEN and SYDVKM. This CDR3 spans 17 amino acids.